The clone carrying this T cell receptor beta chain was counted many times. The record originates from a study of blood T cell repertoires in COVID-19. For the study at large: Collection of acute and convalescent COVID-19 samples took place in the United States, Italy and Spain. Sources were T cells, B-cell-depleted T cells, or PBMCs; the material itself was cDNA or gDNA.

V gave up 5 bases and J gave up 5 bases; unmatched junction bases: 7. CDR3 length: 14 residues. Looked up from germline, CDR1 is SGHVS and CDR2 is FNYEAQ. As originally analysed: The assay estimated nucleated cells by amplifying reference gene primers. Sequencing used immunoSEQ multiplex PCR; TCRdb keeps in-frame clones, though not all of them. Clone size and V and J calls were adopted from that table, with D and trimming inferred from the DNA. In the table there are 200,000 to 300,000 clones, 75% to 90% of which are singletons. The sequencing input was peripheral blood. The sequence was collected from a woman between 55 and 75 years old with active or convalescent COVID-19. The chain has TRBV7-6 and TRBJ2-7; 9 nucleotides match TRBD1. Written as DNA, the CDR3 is TGTGCCAGCAGCCCTAGGACAGGGGACCACGAGCAGTACTTC. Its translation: CASSPRTGDHEQYF. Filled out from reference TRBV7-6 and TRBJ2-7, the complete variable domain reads GAGVSQSPRYKVTKRGQDVALRCDPISGHVSLYWYRQALGQGPEFLTYFNYEAQQDKSGLPNDRFSAERPEGSISTLTIQRTEQRDSAMYRCASSPRTGDHEQYFGPGTRLTVT.